Listed below are T cell receptor beta chains from one sample, sequenced in a study of T cells in Graves' hyperthyroidism and ophthalmopathy. Using its own MiXCR run on the multiplex PCR reads, TCRdb lists one record per CDR3 protein. The sample yields 490,000 or so distinct CDR3 sequences, under 25% seen once. What was sequenced was blood. These receptors came from a woman in her 70s with Graves' ophthalmopathy. The CDR3 runs from the conserved cysteine through the conserved F or W. The D gene is left open where the match is weak. Size tells how often a clone was seen (once, few, many) or the class of an expanded clone, and some rows leave it out.

TRBV3-1	TRBJ1-6	.	.	CASTRTVLNSPLHF	TGTGCCAGCACCCGGACAGTTCTTAATTCACCCCTCCACTTT
TRBV19	TRBJ1-5	.	TRBD1	CASSILQGEKQPQHF	TGTGCCAGTAGTATATTACAGGGGGAAAAACAGCCCCAGCATTTT
TRBV3-1	TRBJ2-7	few	TRBD2	CASSPSLYLAAYEQYF	TGTGCCAGCAGCCCGTCTCTCTATCTAGCGGCCTACGAGCAGTACTTC
TRBV27	TRBJ1-2	many	.	CASSPSGKRNYGYTF	TGTGCCAGCAGTCCCTCCGGCAAAAGGAACTATGGCTACACCTTC
TRBV28	TRBJ1-2	many	TRBD1	CASRGTVPGGYGYTF	TGTGCCAGCAGAGGGACAGTCCCCGGAGGGTATGGCTACACCTTC
TRBV7-9	TRBJ2-5	.	TRBD1	CASSLRLQGRETQYF	TGTGCCAGCAGCTTGAGACTACAGGGGAGAGAGACCCAGTACTTC
TRBV20-1	TRBJ1-1	many	TRBD1	CSARDGGTGGVIGNEAFF	TGCAGTGCTAGAGATGGGGGGACAGGGGGCGTGATTGGTAATGAAGCTTTCTTT
TRBV29-1	TRBJ2-7	.	.	CSGESRGGQYF	TGCAGCGGTGAAAGCAGGGGAGGGCAGTACTTC
TRBV7-2	TRBJ1-2	few	.	CASSLAVRGGYTF	TGTGCCAGCAGCTTAGCGGTCCGAGGGGGCTACACCTTC
TRBV5-1	TRBJ2-1	few	.	CASRDPGLHNEQFF	TGCGCCAGCAGAGACCCGGGGCTTCACAATGAGCAGTTCTTC
TRBV5-6	TRBJ2-7	.	TRBD2	CASSPGRRREEHYEQYF	TGTGCCAGCAGTCCGGGCCGTAGGCGGGAGGAACACTACGAGCAGTACTTC
TRBV24-1	TRBJ1-5	many	.	CATSDMNSLSIMAQHF	TGTGCCACCAGTGATATGAACAGTTTGTCGATCATGGCCCAGCATTTT
TRBV10-2	TRBJ2-6	few	TRBD1	CASRTTGGSSGANVLTF	TGCGCCAGCAGGACGACAGGGGGGTCCTCTGGGGCCAACGTCCTGACTTTC
TRBV7-3	TRBJ2-3	many	.	CASTQGGTDTQYF	TGTGCCAGCACCCAGGGCGGCACAGATACGCAGTATTTT
TRBV11-2	TRBJ1-3	.	.	CASSLRGGGFGNTIYF	TGTGCCAGCAGCCTCCGGGGAGGGGGGTTTGGAAACACCATATATTTT
TRBV9	TRBJ2-2	many	.	CASSVGPTGELFF	TGTGCCAGCAGCGTAGGACCCACAGGGGAGCTGTTTTTT
TRBV29-1	TRBJ2-1	.	TRBD1	CSVKIDRASNEQFF	TGCAGCGTTAAGATAGACAGGGCCAGCAATGAGCAGTTCTTC
TRBV20-1	TRBJ2-7	.	TRBD2	CSAREGPGRGSYEQYF	TGCAGTGCTAGAGAGGGGCCGGGGCGCGGGAGTTACGAGCAGTACTTC
TRBV5-1	TRBJ1-1	.	.	CASSLNGDSYTEAFF	TGCGCCAGCAGCTTGAACGGGGACTCCTACACTGAAGCTTTCTTT
TRBV12-3/TRBV12-4	TRBJ2-7	many	TRBD2	CASSSTSGRFYEQYF	TGTGCCAGCAGCTCGACTAGCGGGAGGTTCTACGAGCAGTACTTC
TRBV11-1	TRBJ2-1	many	TRBD1	CASSQNRGPYNEQFF	TGTGCCAGCAGCCAGAACAGGGGTCCATACAATGAGCAGTTCTTC
TRBV7-2	TRBJ2-7	many	.	CASSPDRFSYEQYF	TGTGCCAGCAGTCCGGACAGATTCTCCTACGAGCAGTACTTC
TRBV2	TRBJ2-1	few	TRBD2	CASRARLAGDLRQFF	TGTGCCAGCAGAGCAAGACTAGCGGGAGACCTTCGGCAGTTCTTC
TRBV5-1	TRBJ2-1	many	TRBD2	CASSLLAGGNEQFF	TGTGCCAGCAGCTTACTAGCGGGAGGCAATGAGCAGTTCTTC
TRBV19	TRBJ2-3	.	TRBD2	CASSMGGVLAGLTDTQYF	TGTGCCAGTAGTATGGGAGGGGTGCTAGCGGGTCTCACAGATACGCAGTATTTT
TRBV7-2	TRBJ1-2	.	.	CASTMGAGQDYGYTF	TGTGCCAGCACCATGGGGGCGGGGCAGGACTATGGCTACACCTTC
TRBV20-1	TRBJ2-7	.	.	CSARGLDYYEQYF	TGCAGTGCTAGAGGCCTAGATTACTACGAGCAATACTTC
TRBV24-1	TRBJ2-1	many	TRBD1	CATSDSGQGAIGYEQFF	TGTGCCACCAGTGATTCGGGGCAGGGGGCGATTGGGTATGAGCAGTTCTTC
TRBV5-1	TRBJ1-3	.	TRBD1	CASSPDRGGNTIYF	TGCGCCAGCAGTCCGGACAGGGGTGGAAACACCATATATTTT
TRBV6-1	TRBJ1-3	few	.	CASSDLRGSGNTIYF	TGTGCCAGCAGTGACCTAAGGGGCTCTGGAAACACCATATATTTT